The next 24 T cell receptor beta chains were all read from a single sample in a study of blood T cell repertoires in COVID-19. The data were produced by immunoSEQ multiplex PCR, yet TCRdb's version contains in-frame clones alone and is incomplete. The sample lists fewer than 500,000 clones; around nine tenths were seen once. Sequenced: peripheral blood. These receptors all stem from a woman in her twenties or thirties with acute or convalescent COVID-19.

This clone was observed a handful of times. V is TRBV6-4 and J is TRBJ1-5; the match to TRBD1 covers 7 bases. Unmatched junction bases numbered 10, after V lost 7 bases and J lost 4 bases. CDR1 and CDR2 from the germline V gene are MRHNA and SNTAGT. There are 15 residues in the CDR3. The DNA for the CDR3 is TGTGCCAGCACCTCAAGACAGGGACTGAATCAGCCCCAGCATTTT. It specifies CASTSRQGLNQPQHF.

The chain recombines TRBV18 with TRBJ2-6, with D possibly being TRBD2 (5 bases). Germline assignment: CDR1 KGHSH and CDR2 LQKENI. Trimming stripped 3 bases from V and 3 bases from J, with 18 bases between. The CDR3 consists of 18 residues. CDR3 amino acids: CASSPRPGISYGANVLTF. CDR3 sequence (DNA): TGTGCCAGCTCACCCCGACCGGGGATCTCGTATGGGGCCAACGTCCTGACTTTC.

The chain is built from TRBV10-2 and TRBJ1-2, with TRBD1 identical over 10 bases. The CDR3 contains 12 residues. The germline CDR1 and CDR2 sequences are WSHSY and SAAADI. With V trimmed by 8 bases and J by 7 bases, 4 bases remained unmatched. CDR3 sequence (DNA): TGCGCCAGCTGGACAGGGGGTGGTGGCTACACCTTC. Protein product: CASWTGGGGYTF.

The chain employs TRBV3-1 (or the pseudogene TRBV3-2) and TRBJ1-1; no reliable D call. Germline V gives CDR1 LGHDT, CDR2 YNNKEL (reference sequence). V shed 4 bases and J shed 1 base, with 7 bases lying between them. The CDR3 is made up of 13 amino acids. The CDR3 nucleotides read TGTGCCAGCAGCCTTATATCGAACACTGAAGCTTTCTTT. Translating gives CASSLISNTEAFF.

The chain joins TRBV12-3 or TRBV12-4 to TRBJ2-7, with a weak D call TRBD1 (6 bases). The CDR3 contains 12 residues. Deletions cut 6 bases from V and 3 bases from J, with 9 bases between. This chain's CDR3 is CASSPDSYEQYF. Here the CDR3 DNA reads TGTGCCAGCAGCCCGGACAGCTACGAGCAGTACTTC.

The CDR3 protein is CASTPGQYEQYF. In nucleotides, the CDR3 is TGTGCCAGCACCCCTGGACAGTACGAGCAGTACTTC. The chain uses TRBV5-8 and TRBJ2-7, with a possible D match to TRBD1 (6 bases). Germline-derived CDR1 and CDR2 are SGHTS and YDEGEE. This CDR3 contains 12 residues. With 6 bases removed from V and 4 bases from J, the gap between germline ends came to 11 bases.

CDR3 residues: CASSLRGSYEQYF. CDR3 in DNA: TGTGCCAGCAGTTTACGGGGGAGCTACGAGCAGTACTTC. The gene calls are TRBV27 and TRBJ2-7, with D maybe TRBD2 (6 bases). Trimming pared 2 bases from V and 3 bases from J, leaving 8 bases between. Germline loops: CDR1 MNHEY, CDR2 SMNVEV (reference sequence). The CDR3 totals 13 residues.

This sequence joins TRBV24-1 and TRBJ1-2, with 7 nucleotides matching TRBD1. Germline CDR1 is KGHDR and CDR2 is SFDVKD. V dropped 4 bases and J dropped 6; count of bases not matched to a gene: 16. CDR3 length: 17 amino acids. This CDR3 reads CATSDSGTDEKLNGYTF. In nucleotides, the CDR3 is TGTGCCACCAGTGACTCGGGGACAGACGAGAAACTAAATGGCTACACCTTC.

The chain has TRBV7-6 and TRBJ1-5; 8 bases are a match to TRBD1. V lost 5 bases and J lost 6; bases outside the gene matches: 18. CDR3 length: 18 residues. CDR1 and CDR2 from the germline V gene are SGHVS and FNYEAQ. The CDR3 reads CASSPTIGRGQGTQPQHF. In nucleotides, the CDR3 is TGTGCCAGCAGCCCCACCATCGGTCGTGGACAGGGAACTCAGCCCCAGCATTTT. The full variable domain, with the rest looked up from reference TRBV7-6 and TRBJ1-5, is GAGVSQSPRYKVTKRGQDVALRCDPISGHVSLYWYRQALGQGPEFLTYFNYEAQQDKSGLPNDRFSAERPEGSISTLTIQRTEQRDSAMYRCASSPTIGRGQGTQPQHFGDGTRLSIL.

The chain joins TRBV12-3 or TRBV12-4 to TRBJ1-4; D remains unclear. CDR3 size: 13 residues. V lost 3 bases and J lost 8, with 10 bases in between. The CDR3 loop reads CASSLFPEEKLFF. The CDR3 nucleotides read TGTGCCAGCAGTTTGTTCCCGGAGGAAAAACTGTTTTTT.

The chain has TRBV11-2 and TRBJ1-1; 7 bases agree with TRBD1. Germline values: CDR1 SGHAT, CDR2 FQNNGV. Germline trimming cut 4 bases from V and 7 bases from J; bases unmatched to any gene: 15. The CDR3 totals 16 residues. This chain's CDR3 is CASSSPLTSRDSEAFF. In DNA form, the CDR3 reads TGTGCCAGCAGCTCCCCACTTACTAGCCGGGACAGTGAAGCTTTCTTT.

The rearrangement uses TRBV5-1 and TRBJ1-4; 10 nucleotides match TRBD1. Germline V gene data show CDR1 as SGHRS and CDR2 as YFSETQ. This CDR3 is 15 amino acids long. V lost 2 bases and J lost 11; bases outside the gene matches: 9. CDR3 amino acids: CASSFSSTGGGKLFF. Here the CDR3 DNA reads TGCGCCAGCAGCTTCTCCTCGACAGGGGGCGGGAAACTGTTTTTT.

The chain combines TRBV19 with TRBJ2-3; TRBD2 might be the D (5 bases). CDR1 and CDR2 (germline): LNHDA, SQIVND (reference sequence). This CDR3 has 14 amino acids. Trimming took off 2 bases at V and 2 bases at J, with 8 bases between the two ends. The CDR3 DNA reads TGTGCCAGTAGTATATTGGGAGACACAGATACGCAGTATTTT. Protein product: CASSILGDTDTQYF.

The J gene is TRBJ2-5, the V gene TRBV24-1; D is undetermined. The CDR3 is made up of 12 amino acids. V lost 9 bases to trimming and J lost 0 bases, with 7 bases between them. The germline V gene has CDR1 KGHDR and CDR2 SFDVKD. CDR3 amino acids: CATHQYQETQYF. In nucleotides, the CDR3 is TGTGCCACCCACCAGTACCAAGAGACCCAGTACTTC.

The rearrangement links TRBV27 to TRBJ2-1; 9 bases fit TRBD2. Trimming removed 5 bases from V and 6 bases from J; junction bases left unmatched: 14. Looked up from germline, CDR1 is MNHEY and CDR2 is SMNVEV (reference sequence). The CDR3 runs 17 residues. CDR3 loop: CASSLTLAGGPSNEQFF. In nucleotides, the CDR3 is TGTGCCAGCAGTCTGACTTTGGCGGGGGGGCCGAGCAATGAGCAGTTCTTC.

The J gene is TRBJ2-3, the V gene TRBV30; 12 nucleotides align to TRBD2. Germline CDR1 reads GTSNPN; CDR2 reads SVGIG (reference sequence). The CDR3 totals 15 residues. J gave up 6 bases and V 5 bases, and 9 bases lay outside the gene matches. CDR3 sequence (DNA): TGTGCCTGGGTGGCTAGCGGGGGGGCCAGGGATACGCAGTATTTT. This translates into CAWVASGGARDTQYF.

The chain recombines TRBV28 with TRBJ1-5, with D possibly matching TRBD1 (5 bases). Trimming took 6 bases from V and 11 from J, leaving 11 bases between them. Germline values: CDR1 MDHEN, CDR2 SYDVKM. The CDR3 length is 11 residues. CDR3: CASSYGAAQHF. CDR3 DNA sequence: TGTGCCAGCAGCTATGGGGCAGCCCAGCATTTT.

The rearrangement uses TRBV15 and TRBJ2-7; the match to TRBD1 covers 7 bases. V trimming: 1 base; J trimming: 1 base; junction bases outside the gene matches: 7. Per the germline V gene, CDR1 is LNHNV and CDR2 is YYDKDF (reference sequence). The CDR3 length is 16 residues. The CDR3 DNA sequence: TGTGCCACCAGCAGAGCCTCAGGGGGAAGATCCTACGAGCAGTACTTC. It yields the protein CATSRASGGRSYEQYF. Using reference TRBV15 and TRBJ2-7 for the parts outside the CDR3, the full variable domain is DAMVIQNPRYQVTQFGKPVTLSCSQTLNHNVMYWYQQKSSQAPKLLFHYYDKDFNNEADTPDNFQSRRPNTSFCFLDIRSPGLGDTAMYLCATSRASGGRSYEQYFGPGTRLTVT.

V and J are TRBV10-3 and TRBJ1-4; TRBD1 matches 9 bases. Germline CDR1 is ENHRY and CDR2 is SYGVKD. The CDR3 is 14 residues long. The J segment lost 7 bases and the V segment lost 6 bases, leaving 6 bases of the junction unmatched. The CDR3 nucleotides read TGTGCCATCAGCCAGACAGGGGGGGGTGAAAAACTGTTTTTT. Residues: CAISQTGGGEKLFF.

V gene TRBV11-2 combines with J gene TRBJ2-5; TRBD2 aligns across 10 bases. The germline V gene has CDR1 SGHAT and CDR2 FQNNGV. The CDR3 spans 17 residues. V dropped 1 base and J dropped 3; count of bases not matched to a gene: 8. The CDR3 here is CASSLVGSGGAEETQYF. The CDR3 nucleotides are TGTGCCAGCAGCTTAGTTGGGAGCGGGGGGGCGGAAGAGACCCAGTACTTC.

This clone has just a few counts. V usage is TRBV10-1 and J usage is TRBJ2-1, with a weak D call TRBD1 (5 bases). This CDR3 comprises 15 residues. V lost 4 bases, J lost 3 bases, and 13 bases lay in between. Germline CDR1 and CDR2: WNHNN and SYGVQD (reference sequence). The CDR3 sequence: CASSGGRVGYNEQFF. DNA for the CDR3: TGCGCCAGCAGTGGAGGCAGGGTAGGCTACAATGAGCAGTTCTTC.

The chain employs TRBV5-4 and TRBJ2-5, with TRBD1 matching over 11 bases. The ends lost 4 bases at V and 5 bases at J; junction bases unmatched: 4. Germline CDR1 is SGHNT and CDR2 is YYREEE (reference sequence). The CDR3 is made up of 14 amino acids. The CDR3 here is CASSGGQGVETQYF. CDR3 DNA: TGTGCCAGCAGCGGGGGACAGGGGGTGGAGACCCAGTACTTC. Variable domain in full (rest from reference TRBV5-4 and TRBJ2-5): ETGVTQSPTHLIKTRGQQVTLRCSSQSGHNTVSWYQQALGQGPQFIFQYYREEENGRGNFPPRFSGLQFPNYSSELNVNALELDDSALYLCASSGGQGVETQYFGPGTRLLVL.

On this clone itself: The sample holds other DNA sequences that translate to the same CDR3. The chain employs TRBV27 and TRBJ2-7; D gene ambiguous. The germline V gene has CDR1 MNHEY and CDR2 SMNVEV (reference sequence). The germline V and J ends were trimmed by 5 bases and 1 base, with 9 bases remaining between them. The CDR3 length is 13 residues. The CDR3 DNA is TGTGCCAGCAGTCTCCGGGTATCCTACGAGCAGTACTTC. Amino acid sequence: CASSLRVSYEQYF.

This chain links TRBV5-4 with TRBJ2-7, with D possibly TRBD2 on 5 matching bases. This CDR3 spans 15 amino acids. The germline gives CDR1 SGHNT, CDR2 YYREEE (reference sequence). Between the trimmed V and J ends, which lost 0 bases and 0 bases, there was a span of 10 bases. The CDR3 region is CASSLESGSSYEQYF. DNA of the CDR3: TGTGCCAGCAGCTTGGAGTCTGGGAGCTCCTACGAGCAGTACTTC. The complete variable domain, with remaining parts taken from reference TRBV5-4 and TRBJ2-7, reads ETGVTQSPTHLIKTRGQQVTLRCSSQSGHNTVSWYQQALGQGPQFIFQYYREEENGRGNFPPRFSGLQFPNYSSELNVNALELDDSALYLCASSLESGSSYEQYFGPGTRLTVT.